The 20 T cell receptor beta chains presented below share a single source sample, sequenced in a study of cytotoxic CD8 clonotypes in ibrutinib-treated CLL. Sequencing was performed with immunoSEQ multiplex PCR; in TCRdb, only in-frame clones are kept and a portion is missing. Of about 35,000 clones listed, over 45% are singletons. The sample consisted of PBMCs, taken before ibrutinib treatment. These receptors originate from a human donor with chronic lymphocytic leukemia.

This rearrangement joins TRBV19 to TRBJ1-4; D is unclear. V was shortened by 9 bases and J by 8 bases, with 10 bases between the two germline ends. There are 11 residues in the CDR3. From germline, CDR1 is LNHDA and CDR2 SQIVND (reference sequence). The CDR3 DNA reads TGTGCCAGCAACACCCGGGAAAAACTGTTTTTT. Translation gives CASNTREKLFF.

The chain carries TRBV5-5 and TRBJ2-5; TRBD2 agrees at 8 bases. V was clipped by 4 bases and J by 5 bases; unmatched bases: 7. The CDR3 has 14 residues. Germline CDR1 SGHKS, CDR2 YYEKEE (reference sequence). The CDR3 is CASSILAGGETQYF. CDR3 in DNA: TGTGCCAGCAGCATCCTAGCGGGCGGGGAGACCCAGTACTTC.

The chain uses TRBV30 and TRBJ2-2; D not certain. The CDR3 contains 13 residues. V lost 0 bases and J 4 bases, leaving 6 bases between the germline ends. Germline loops: CDR1 GTSNPN, CDR2 SVGIG (reference sequence). The CDR3 reads CAWSVGFTGELFF. The CDR3 DNA follows: TGTGCCTGGAGTGTAGGCTTCACCGGGGAGCTGTTTTTT.

V is TRBV18 and J is TRBJ2-3; TRBD2 matches 8 bases. The CDR3 covers 15 residues. V gave up 4 bases and J gave up 0 bases; unmatched junction bases: 3. Germline assignment: CDR1 KGHSH and CDR2 LQKENI. The CDR3 here is CASSRGTRSTDTQYF. The DNA of the CDR3 is TGTGCCAGCTCACGCGGGACTAGGAGCACAGATACGCAGTATTTT. The whole variable domain, remainder taken from reference TRBV18 and TRBJ2-3, is NAGVMQNPRHLVRRRGQEARLRCSPMKGHSHVYWYRQLPEEGLKFMVYLQKENIIDESGMPKERFSAEFPKEGPSILRIQQVVRGDSAAYFCASSRGTRSTDTQYFGPGTRLTVL.

The chain uses TRBV6-5 and TRBJ2-2; possibly TRBD1 or TRBD2 for D (5 bases each). The V end lost 10 bases, the J end lost 6 bases, and 21 bases lay between the germline ends. Germline V lookup: CDR1 MNHEY, CDR2 SVGAGI. This CDR3 spans 15 amino acids. The CDR3 loop is CAILLGTLIPGELFF. CDR3 nucleotides: TGTGCCATCCTCCTGGGGACCTTAATTCCCGGGGAGCTGTTTTTT.

The CDR3 sequence is CASSLEVEWGYTF. CDR3 bases: TGTGCCAGCAGCTTAGAGGTGGAGTGGGGCTACACCTTC. The rearrangement joins TRBV11-2 to TRBJ1-2; D unclear. CDR3 length equals 13 residues. Germline V lookup: CDR1 SGHAT, CDR2 FQNNGV. Trimming removed 0 bases at V and 8 bases at J, with 10 bases between.

CDR3 nucleotide sequence: TGCGCCAGCAGCTTGGCAAGCGGCGGCTACAATGAGCAGTTCTTC. This codes for CASSLASGGYNEQFF. The chain uses TRBV5-1 and TRBJ2-1; tentatively, D is TRBD2 (5 bases). CDR3 length equals 15 residues. V dropped 0 bases and J dropped 3 bases, with 10 bases sitting between them. Germline V gene lookup returns CDR1 SGHRS and CDR2 YFSETQ.

The chain combines TRBV7-6 with TRBJ1-1; D gene unclear. V gave up 5 bases and J gave up 1 base, with 14 bases separating them. Germline CDR1 reads SGHVS; CDR2 reads FNYEAQ. The CDR3 covers 15 residues. The CDR3 bases are TGTGCCAGCAGCCCTCAAGTCACAGAGAACACTGAAGCTTTCTTT. Its protein is CASSPQVTENTEAFF.

The V call is TRBV7-3, the J call TRBJ2-6; 7 positions agree with TRBD1. Germline CDR1 reads SGHTA; CDR2 reads FQGTGA. The CDR3 extends over 17 amino acids. After removal of 2 bases from V and 0 bases from J, the junction contained 4 bases not matched to a gene. The CDR3 bases are TGTGCCAGCAGCTTATCTCGGGACAGCTCTGGGGCCAACGTCCTGACTTTC. Its protein is CASSLSRDSSGANVLTF.

This clone was counted a few times. The J gene is TRBJ2-3, the V gene TRBV6-5, with 9 nucleotides matching TRBD2. The J segment lost 2 bases and the V segment lost 8 bases, leaving 2 bases of the junction unmatched. The germline gives CDR1 MNHEY, CDR2 SVGAGI. The CDR3 contains 13 residues. The CDR3 sequence: CASGGGVTDTQYF. The DNA of the CDR3 is TGTGCCAGCGGCGGGGGGGTCACAGATACGCAGTATTTT.

The V gene is TRBV27, the J gene TRBJ2-1, with D perhaps matching TRBD1 or TRBD2 (6 bases each). Germline V CDR1 and CDR2: MNHEY, SMNVEV (reference sequence). This CDR3 has 16 residues. Trimming pared 2 bases from V and 4 bases from J, leaving 15 bases between. CDR3 in amino acids: CASSLRSQGGYNEQFF. The CDR3 bases are TGTGCCAGCAGTTTACGATCACAGGGAGGTTACAATGAGCAGTTCTTC.

In its sample, this clone was seen once. V and J are TRBV7-3 and TRBJ2-3, with 16 bases that match TRBD2. CDR3 length: 17 amino acids. Germline assignment: CDR1 SGHTA and CDR2 FQGTGA. Trimming took 4 bases from V and 4 from J; bases not matched to a gene: 5. The CDR3 DNA follows: TGTGCCAGCAGCTCGGGACTAGCGGGGGGGCCTTCAGATACGCAGTATTTT. Translated, it gives CASSSGLAGGPSDTQYF.

This sequence joins TRBV9 and TRBJ2-7, with 10 bases matching TRBD1. This CDR3 has 18 amino acids. CDR1 is SGDLS, CDR2 YYNGEE, per germline. The ends lost 0 bases at V and 2 bases at J; junction bases unmatched: 11. The CDR3 DNA reads as TGTGCCAGCAGCGTAGACCGACTTCCCGGGACAGGGGCCTACGAGCAGTACTTC. Residues: CASSVDRLPGTGAYEQYF.

The chain links TRBV4-1 to TRBJ1-2; TRBD1 is a possible D gene (5 bases). The CDR3 is 17 residues long. The V end was cut by 1 base, the J end by 4 bases, with 19 bases between. Germline CDR1 and CDR2: MGHRA and YSYEKL. CDR3 loop: CASSQVGADSSFYGYTF. The CDR3 DNA is TGCGCCAGCAGCCAAGTTGGAGCTGACAGTTCCTTCTATGGCTACACCTTC.

To note about this clone: This CDR3 is also generated by other DNA sequences in the sample. This chain links TRBV6-5 with TRBJ2-2; 9 bases agree with TRBD1. The CDR3 extends over 15 amino acids. V shed 6 bases and J 2 bases; nucleotides not matched to a gene: 4. Germline assignment: CDR1 MNHEY and CDR2 SVGAGI. Here the CDR3 DNA reads TGTGCCAGCAGCCCGGGACAGGGCAACACCGGGGAGCTGTTTTTT. Protein product: CASSPGQGNTGELFF.

V usage is TRBV7-3 and J usage is TRBJ2-7, with 7 bases aligning to TRBD1. Germline V CDR1 and CDR2: SGHTA, FQGTGA. CDR3 size: 15 residues. V lost 5 bases to trimming and J lost 2 bases; unmatched junction nucleotides: 9. The chain's CDR3 is CASSAAGDSTYEQYF. The CDR3 DNA reads TGTGCCAGCAGCGCCGCCGGGGACAGTACCTACGAGCAGTACTTC.

This clone was recorded a few times. The chain recombines TRBV19 with TRBJ1-1; D is perhaps TRBD1 (6 bases). Germline loops: CDR1 LNHDA, CDR2 SQIVND (reference sequence). The V end lost 5 bases, the J end lost 0 bases, and 19 bases lay between the germline ends. The CDR3 sequence is 17 residues long. As DNA, the CDR3 is TGTGCCAGTAGTCGCCTTTCAGGACAGACAATGAACACTGAAGCTTTCTTT. Encoded protein: CASSRLSGQTMNTEAFF.

The chain combines TRBV5-1 with TRBJ2-5; no reliable D call. Trimming pared 1 base from V and 5 bases from J, leaving 9 bases between. CDR1 SGHRS and CDR2 YFSETQ come from the germline V gene. The CDR3 is made up of 13 amino acids. The CDR3 nucleotides are TGCGCCAGCAGCTTGCCGGGTTTGGAGACCCAGTACTTC. Amino acids: CASSLPGLETQYF.

This clone occurred a few times. The chain uses TRBV6-5 and TRBJ1-3, with 9 bases identical to TRBD1. CDR1 MNHEY and CDR2 SVGAGI come from the germline V gene. CDR3 length: 16 amino acids. V lost 0 bases, J lost 4 bases, and 4 bases stayed unmatched. DNA of the CDR3: TGTGCCAGCAGTTACTCGAGGACAGGGGCCGGAAACACCATATATTTT. Translation: CASSYSRTGAGNTIYF.

V and J are TRBV11-2 and TRBJ1-2; D is possibly TRBD1 (5 bases). Trimming shortened V by 6 bases and J by 4 bases, and 15 bases separated the two germline ends. CDR3 length: 14 amino acids. Germline V gene data show CDR1 as SGHAT and CDR2 as FQNNGV. The CDR3 here is CASRPSGDFYGYTF. CDR3 sequence (DNA): TGTGCCAGCAGGCCCTCCGGGGACTTCTATGGCTACACCTTC. Using reference TRBV11-2 and TRBJ1-2 for the parts outside the CDR3, the full variable domain is EAGVAQSPRYKIIEKRQSVAFWCNPISGHATLYWYQQILGQGPKLLIQFQNNGVVDDSQLPKDRFSAERLKGVDSTLKIQPAKLEDSAVYLCASRPSGDFYGYTFGSGTRLTVV.